This TCR beta chain came from a study of blood T cell repertoires in COVID-19. The overall study: Some COVID-19 samples were acute and others convalescent; all came from the United States, Italy and Spain.

Original methodology: Nucleated cell counts were estimated from reference gene primer amplification. Data came from immunoSEQ multiplex PCR; TCRdb stores just in-frame clones and leaves some out. The V and J calls and clone size were taken over from that table, and D and trimming were inferred from the DNA. The table includes around 380,000 clones, 81% detected once. This CDR3 spans 16 amino acids. This clonotype was obtained from a human donor with acute or convalescent COVID-19. The donor label of this sample is uncertain. The sample consisted of peripheral blood. The chain recombines TRBV21-1 with TRBJ1-6; the table names TRBD1, a call not compared with the DNA. TRBV21-1 is given as a pseudogene. CDR3 coding DNA: TGTGCCAGCAGCAAGGGGCTTTGGGACAGAAATTCACCCCTCCACTTT. Protein product: CASSKGLWDRNSPLHF.